This is a list of T cell receptor beta chains from one sample in a study of cytomegalovirus exposure and HLA in healthy donors. The repertoire was sequenced with immunoSEQ multiplex PCR; TCRdb's copy has only in-frame clones and lacks some. The sample has some 180,000 clones; about 89% are singletons. The sample taken for sequencing was PBMCs. All receptors come from a man aged 30 to 39 in good health and CMV-seropositive. The CDR3 runs from the conserved cysteine through the conserved F or W. Fields, in order: V gene, J gene, D gene, clone size, CDR3 DNA, CDR3 protein. The D gene is left open where the match is weak. Clone size is shown for a subset of rows, as once, few, many or a class of expanded clone.

TRBV5-4	TRBJ2-7	NA	NA	TGTGCCAGCAGCTTGGAGGCAGGGCCCTCCTACGAGCAGTACTTC	CASSLEAGPSYEQYF
TRBV7-9	TRBJ1-1	NA	NA	TGTGCCAGCAGCTCTGGGAGCGAGGTGGCTTTCTTT	CASSSGSEVAFF
TRBV6-6	TRBJ1-2	NA	NA	TGTGCCAGCAGTTACTCGACCACCCATAACTATGGCTACACCTTC	CASSYSTTHNYGYTF
TRBV2	TRBJ1-1	NA	NA	TGTGCCAGCAATCAAAACGGCGCCCGGAACACTGAAGCTTTCTTT	CASNQNGARNTEAFF
TRBV20-1	TRBJ2-7	NA	NA	TGCAGTGCGGGGGCTGGGGAGAAGTACTTC	CSAGAGEKYF
TRBV5-1	TRBJ2-3	NA	NA	TGCGCCAGCAGCTTGGCCATGGAAAGGGCCACAGATACGCAGTATTTT	CASSLAMERATDTQYF
TRBV19	TRBJ2-5	TRBD1	NA	TGTGCCAGTAGTTGGACAGGGGGCAAGGAGACCCAGTACTTC	CASSWTGGKETQYF
TRBV7-9	TRBJ2-3	NA	NA	TGTGCCAGCAGCCGACCTACAAGGGGCGCGGCCGATACGCAGTATTTT	CASSRPTRGAADTQYF
TRBV5-6	TRBJ2-6	TRBD1	NA	TGTGCCAGCAGCTTGGGACAGGGGAGCTCTGGGGCCAACGTCCTGACTTTC	CASSLGQGSSGANVLTF
TRBV5-1	TRBJ2-7	NA	NA	TGCGCCAGCAGCTTGGAAAACGACGGGGACGAGCAGTACTTC	CASSLENDGDEQYF
TRBV10-2	TRBJ1-6	TRBD1	NA	TGCGCCAGCAGTGAGTTCGGAGGGGGCGGTTATAATTCACCCCTCCACTTT	CASSEFGGGGYNSPLHF
TRBV19	TRBJ2-7	TRBD2	NA	TGTGCCAGTGGCAGCGGGGGGGCTTTCTACGAGCAGTACTTC	CASGSGGAFYEQYF
TRBV5-6	TRBJ1-2	NA	NA	TGTGCCAGTGACGACAGAGTTATGGCTACACCTAGACTCTACACCTTC	CASDDRVMATPRLYTF
TRBV2	TRBJ1-1	NA	NA	TGTGCCAGCAGGGAGGGATCGGTGAACACTGAAGCTTTCTTT	CASREGSVNTEAFF
TRBV2	TRBJ1-5	TRBD1	few	TGTGCCAGCACCAGAACAGGGGGGAGCAATCAGCCCCAGCATTTT	CASTRTGGSNQPQHF
TRBV6-6	TRBJ2-1	TRBD2	NA	TGTGCCAGCAGGACCCTAGCGGCCACCGGAGGGAATGAGCAGTTCTTC	CASRTLAATGGNEQFF
TRBV9	TRBJ2-1	NA	once	TGTGCCAGCAGCGTAGAGGGGTACTACAATGAGCAGTTCTTC	CASSVEGYYNEQFF
TRBV11-3	TRBJ2-7	NA	NA	TGTGCCAGCAGTTCTAATCTTCGCTCCCCATTCCACTACGAGCAGTACTTC	CASSSNLRSPFHYEQYF
TRBV6-6	TRBJ1-1	TRBD1	NA	TGTGCGAGCCAGTGGCAGGGGGCGAAATGGCTAGCTTTCTTT	CASQWQGAKWLAFF
TRBV9	TRBJ2-2	NA	NA	TGTGCCAGCAGCGTAGGGACAGCCAACACCGGGGAGCTGTTTTTT	CASSVGTANTGELFF
TRBV6-5	TRBJ1-2	TRBD1	NA	TGTGCCAGCAGTCGCAGACAGGGAGAAGGCTACACCTTC	CASSRRQGEGYTF
TRBV27	TRBJ1-6	NA	NA	TGTGCCAGCAGGAAAGAGTTTCTTAATTCACCCCTCCACTTT	CASRKEFLNSPLHF
TRBV7-3	TRBJ2-7	NA	NA	TGTGCCAGCAGTTCTACAGGGCCGAGCTCCTACGAGCAGTACTTC	CASSSTGPSSYEQYF
TRBV5-1	TRBJ2-5	TRBD2	NA	TGCGCCAGCAGCCCGGGACTAGCGGGGCTAGAGACCCAGTACTTC	CASSPGLAGLETQYF
TRBV19	TRBJ2-7	TRBD1	NA	TGTGCCAGTAGTGCCCGGACAGGGAACTACGAGCAGTACTTC	CASSARTGNYEQYF
TRBV29-1	TRBJ2-3	TRBD1	NA	TGCAGCGCCGCTCGGGGACAGGGTGGCACAGATACGCAGTATTTT	CSAARGQGGTDTQYF
TRBV9	TRBJ1-2	TRBD1	once	TGTGCCAGCAGCGTATTTTCGCGTAAGACAGGGGGCGCCGATGGCTACACCTTC	CASSVFSRKTGGADGYTF
TRBV9	TRBJ2-7	NA	NA	TGTGCCAGCAGCGTAGCCGGGGGTAGCTCCTACGAGCAGTACTTC	CASSVAGGSSYEQYF
TRBV18	TRBJ2-3	NA	NA	TGTGCCAGCTCACCCCTGCCCAGGGGAGGTGGCACAGATACGCAGTATTTT	CASSPLPRGGGTDTQYF
TRBV5-1	TRBJ2-2	TRBD2	once	TGCGCCAGCAGCTTGACTAGCGGGAGGCCCGGGGAGCTGTTTTTT	CASSLTSGRPGELFF
TRBV5-6	TRBJ2-1	NA	NA	TGTGCCAGCAGCTTGCCTTCGACAGGGAGGAACAATGAGCAGTTCTTC	CASSLPSTGRNNEQFF
TRBV13	TRBJ2-7	TRBD2	NA	TGTGCCAGCAGCTTAGACATAGCGGGAGCCGATTACGAGCAGTACTTC	CASSLDIAGADYEQYF
TRBV18	TRBJ1-6	NA	NA	TGTGCCAGCTCACCAAAGGTGAATGGGTCACCCCTCCACTTT	CASSPKVNGSPLHF
TRBV6-5	TRBJ2-7	TRBD1	few	TGTGCCAGCAGTTTTAATCAGGGGGCTTCCAACGAGCAGTACTTC	CASSFNQGASNEQYF
TRBV5-1	TRBJ2-1	TRBD1	NA	TGCGCCAGCAGTTGGGACAGCTACAATGAGCAGTTCTTC	CASSWDSYNEQFF
TRBV4-1	TRBJ2-1	NA	NA	TGCGCCAGCAGTCAGAGGGCGGCGGGGTACAATGAGCAGTTCTTC	CASSQRAAGYNEQFF
TRBV4-3	TRBJ2-1	NA	NA	TGCGCCAGCAGCCAAGGGCCATACAATGAGCAGTTCTTC	CASSQGPYNEQFF
TRBV7-9	TRBJ2-3	TRBD2	few	TGTGCCAGCAGGATTAGCGGGGCTACAACAGATACGCAGTATTTT	CASRISGATTDTQYF
TRBV6-5	TRBJ1-2	TRBD1	NA	TGTGCCAGCAGTTCGACCAGGGGGAGCTATGGCTACACCTTC	CASSSTRGSYGYTF
TRBV18	TRBJ2-7	NA	NA	TGTGCCAGCTCACCCCTAGAACAGAGTTACGAGCAGTACTTC	CASSPLEQSYEQYF
TRBV6-6	TRBJ2-7	NA	NA	TGTGCCAGCAGTTACACGGCGGGGGCTTCGGCCTACGAGCAGTACTTC	CASSYTAGASAYEQYF
TRBV6-5	TRBJ1-3	NA	NA	TGTGCCAGCAGTTACACCGGGAGATCTGGAAACACCATATATTTT	CASSYTGRSGNTIYF
TRBV5-1	TRBJ2-3	TRBD1	few	TGCGCCAGCAGCCTGGGCCACCGGGACAGTAGCACAGATACGCAGTATTTT	CASSLGHRDSSTDTQYF
TRBV5-3	TRBJ2-1	TRBD2	NA	TGTGCCAGCCCCGAGGGAGGGAGCGGTGGGAATGAGCAGTTCTTC	CASPEGGSGGNEQFF
TRBV19	TRBJ1-1	TRBD1	NA	TGTGCCAGTAGTATTCAGGGGGGCACTGAAGCTTTCTTT	CASSIQGGTEAFF
TRBV27	TRBJ2-2	NA	NA	TGTGCCAGCAGTTTAAGTGCCGGGGAGCTGTTTTTT	CASSLSAGELFF
TRBV11-3	TRBJ2-3	NA	once	TGTGCCAGCAGCTTAGGGGTCAGCACAGATACGCAGTATTTT	CASSLGVSTDTQYF
TRBV28	TRBJ1-2	TRBD1	NA	TGTGCCAGCAGTTCCGACAGGGGCTATGGCTACACCTTC	CASSSDRGYGYTF
TRBV19	TRBJ2-7	NA	once	TGTGCCAGTAGTCTGGGGGCTAACTCCTACGAGCAGTACTTC	CASSLGANSYEQYF
TRBV30	TRBJ2-7	TRBD1	NA	TGTGCCTGGGACAGGGTCTACGAGCAGTACTTC	CAWDRVYEQYF
TRBV9	TRBJ1-1	NA	NA	TGTGCCAGCAGCGTAGCTACAGAGGACACTGAAGCTTTCTTT	CASSVATEDTEAFF
TRBV11-3	TRBJ2-1	NA	once	TGTGCCAGCAGCCACCGTAGCGGGACAGGGCTTTTCAATGAGCAGTTCTTC	CASSHRSGTGLFNEQFF
TRBV19	TRBJ2-1	TRBD2	NA	TGTGCCAGTAGTATTGGACCGACTAGCGGGAGAGGAAATGAGCAGTTCTTC	CASSIGPTSGRGNEQFF
TRBV19	TRBJ1-5	NA	NA	TGTGCCAGTAGTATAGTGGGTCCGGTCGGCCAGCCCCAGCATTTT	CASSIVGPVGQPQHF
TRBV18	TRBJ2-6	NA	NA	TGTGCCAGCTCACCATCTTCTGGGGCCAACGTCCTGACTTTC	CASSPSSGANVLTF
TRBV7-6	TRBJ2-7	NA	few	TGTGCCAGCAGCTTATCCCTTTTACTTCCCTACGAGCAGTACTTC	CASSLSLLLPYEQYF
TRBV11-3	TRBJ2-2	NA	NA	TGTGCCAGCAGCCACGGAACGGGGACTCCGCCCGGGGAGCTGTTTTTT	CASSHGTGTPPGELFF